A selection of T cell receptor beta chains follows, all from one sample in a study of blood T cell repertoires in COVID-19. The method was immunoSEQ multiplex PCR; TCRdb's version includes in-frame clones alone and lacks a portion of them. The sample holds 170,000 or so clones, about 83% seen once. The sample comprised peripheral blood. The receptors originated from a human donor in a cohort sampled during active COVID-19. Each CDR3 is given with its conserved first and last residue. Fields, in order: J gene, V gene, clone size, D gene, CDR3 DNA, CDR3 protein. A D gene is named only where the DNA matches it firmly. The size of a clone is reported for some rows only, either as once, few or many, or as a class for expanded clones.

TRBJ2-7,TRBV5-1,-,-,TGCGCCAGCAGCCCGCTAGTATCAAGAACTGGTTCCTACGAGCAGTACTTC,CASSPLVSRTGSYEQYF
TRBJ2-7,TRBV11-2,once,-,TGTGCCAGCAGCCAGCCCTTAGACTCGGCTGGCACCTACGAGCAGTACTTC,CASSQPLDSAGTYEQYF
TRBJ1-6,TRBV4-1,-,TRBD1,TGCGCCAGCAGCGAAGGGACAGGGGGCGGTTCACCCCTCCACTTT,CASSEGTGGGSPLHF
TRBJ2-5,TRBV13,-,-,TGTGCCAGCAGCCTTTCCTGGACGGGGATGGGGACCCAGTACTTC,CASSLSWTGMGTQYF
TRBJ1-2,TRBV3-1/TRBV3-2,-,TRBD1,TGTGCCAGCAGCCAAGAGGGTACAGGGGGGCACTATGGCTACACCTTC,CASSQEGTGGHYGYTF
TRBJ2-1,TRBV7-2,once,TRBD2,TGTGCCAGCAGCTTGGGACTAGCCAATAACTATGAGCAGTTCTTC,CASSLGLANNYEQFF
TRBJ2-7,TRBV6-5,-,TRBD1,TGTGCCAGCAGTTACCGTGGACAGGCACCCTACGAGCAGTACTTC,CASSYRGQAPYEQYF
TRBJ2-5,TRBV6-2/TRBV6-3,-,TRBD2,TGTGCCAGCAGTCCCGGGACTAGCCCCCCCCAAGAGACCCAGTACTTC,CASSPGTSPPQETQYF
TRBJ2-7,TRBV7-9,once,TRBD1,TGTGCCAGCAGACCTGACAGGGCCTACGAGCAGTACTTC,CASRPDRAYEQYF
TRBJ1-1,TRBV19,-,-,TGTGCCAGTAGCAGGGCAGGGCTTGACACTGAAGCTTTCTTT,CASSRAGLDTEAFF
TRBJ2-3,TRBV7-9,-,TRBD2,TGTGCCAGCAGCTTGGCTAGCGGGAGAGCAGATACGCAGTATTTT,CASSLASGRADTQYF
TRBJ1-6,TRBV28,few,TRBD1,TGTGCCAGCACCCCAGGGGGCGCCTATAATTCACCCCTCCACTTT,CASTPGGAYNSPLHF
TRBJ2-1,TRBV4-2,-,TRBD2,TGTGCCAGCAGCCAAGATACTAGCGCTATCGCCTACAATGAGCAGTTCTTC,CASSQDTSAIAYNEQFF
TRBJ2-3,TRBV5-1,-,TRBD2,TGCGCCAGCAGCAAGGACCCTAGCGGGGGCACAGATACGCAGTATTTT,CASSKDPSGGTDTQYF
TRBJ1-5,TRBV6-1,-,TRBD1,TGTGCCAGCAGTGAAGGGACAGGGGGCCGTCAGCCCCAGCATTTT,CASSEGTGGRQPQHF
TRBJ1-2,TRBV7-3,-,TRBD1,TGTGCCAGCAGCTTCCGGGACAGGGGGCCCTATGGCTACACCTTC,CASSFRDRGPYGYTF
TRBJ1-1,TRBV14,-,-,TGTGCCAGCAGCCAAGATATCCTTCGGACTGAAGCTTTCTTT,CASSQDILRTEAFF
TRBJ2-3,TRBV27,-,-,TGTGCCAGCACCCAATGGCCCCAGAGGGGGGATACGCAGTATTTT,CASTQWPQRGDTQYF
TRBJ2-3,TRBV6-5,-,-,TGTGCCAGCAGTTCCCCCATTGATACGCAGTATTTT,CASSSPIDTQYF
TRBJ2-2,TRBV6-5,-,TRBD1,TGTGCCAGCAGTACTGGGACAGCGGTCACCGGGGAGCTGTTTTTT,CASSTGTAVTGELFF
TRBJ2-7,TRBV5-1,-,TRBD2,TGCGCCAGCAGTCCCGGGACTAGGGGCTTAAACGAGCAGTACTTC,CASSPGTRGLNEQYF
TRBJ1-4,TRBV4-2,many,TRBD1,TGTGCCAGCAGCCAAACCGGGACAGGGACTGAAAAACTGTTTTTT,CASSQTGTGTEKLFF
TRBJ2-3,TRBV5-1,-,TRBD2,TGCGCCAGCAGCTCAGGACTAGCGGGGATACTCACAGATACGCAGTATTTT,CASSSGLAGILTDTQYF
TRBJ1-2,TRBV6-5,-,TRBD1,TGTGCCAGCACGGACAGGGTGACTAACTATGGCTACACCTTC,CASTDRVTNYGYTF
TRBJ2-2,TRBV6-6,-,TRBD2,TGTGCCAGCAGTTACGGCGGGAGTGCCATCGGGGAGCTGTTTTTT,CASSYGGSAIGELFF
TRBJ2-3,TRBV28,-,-,TGTGCCAGCAGTTTAAAAGTGACAGTCCATGGCACAGATACGCAGTATTTT,CASSLKVTVHGTDTQYF
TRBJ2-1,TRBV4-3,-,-,TGCGCCAGCAGCCCCTCCAACAACCCCTACAATGAGCAGTTCTTC,CASSPSNNPYNEQFF
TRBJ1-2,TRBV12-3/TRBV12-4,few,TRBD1,TGTGCCAGCAGTTTAACAGGGGACTATGGCTACACCTTC,CASSLTGDYGYTF
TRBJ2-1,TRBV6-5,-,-,TGTGCCAGCAGTTACTTCAGGGGACGCAATGAGCAGTTCTTC,CASSYFRGRNEQFF
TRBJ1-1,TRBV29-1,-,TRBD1,TGCAGCGTTAGAGGACAGGGGAACACTGAAGCTTTCTTT,CSVRGQGNTEAFF